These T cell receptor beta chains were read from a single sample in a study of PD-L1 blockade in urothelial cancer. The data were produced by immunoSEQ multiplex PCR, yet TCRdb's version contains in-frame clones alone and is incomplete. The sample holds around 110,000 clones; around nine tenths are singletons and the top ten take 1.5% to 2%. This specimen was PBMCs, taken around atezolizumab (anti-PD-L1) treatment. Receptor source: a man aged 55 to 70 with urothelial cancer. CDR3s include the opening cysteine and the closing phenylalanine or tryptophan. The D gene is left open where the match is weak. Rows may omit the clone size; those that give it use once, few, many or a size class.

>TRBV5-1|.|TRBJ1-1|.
TGCGCCAGCAGTCTTATTCAGGGAGGTGAAGCTTTCTTT
CASSLIQGGEAFF
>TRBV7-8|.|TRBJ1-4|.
TGTGCCAGCAGCTTACGGCCCGGGCAGGGACATGCAACTAATGAAAAACTGTTTTTT
CASSLRPGQGHATNEKLFF
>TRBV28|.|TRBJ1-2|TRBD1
TGTGCCAGCACCCTATTTAACAGGGGTCCTTTCTATGGCTACACCTTC
CASTLFNRGPFYGYTF
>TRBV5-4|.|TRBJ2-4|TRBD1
TGTGCCAGCAGCTCATTGCTACAGGGGGGACGAAACATTCAGTACTTC
CASSSLLQGGRNIQYF
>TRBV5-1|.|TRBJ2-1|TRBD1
TGCGCCAGCAGCTTCTCTCTTGTCGGGACAGGGCATGGAGATGAGCAGTTCTTC
CASSFSLVGTGHGDEQFF
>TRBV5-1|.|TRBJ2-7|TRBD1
TGCGCCAGCAGCTCCGGGACAGGAAACTCCTACGAGCAGTACTTC
CASSSGTGNSYEQYF
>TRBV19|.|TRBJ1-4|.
TGTGCCAGTAGTAGTCGGACAGCAACTAATGAAAAACTGTTTTTT
CASSSRTATNEKLFF
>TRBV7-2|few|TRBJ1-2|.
TGTGCCAGCAGCTTAGGGCACGACTATGGCTACACCTTC
CASSLGHDYGYTF
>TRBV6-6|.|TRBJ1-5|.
TGTGCCAGCAGTTACAGCGCAGATCAGCCCCAGCATTTT
CASSYSADQPQHF
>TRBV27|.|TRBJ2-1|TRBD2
TGTGCCAGCAGTTTGGCTAGCGGGGGATTCTCCTACAATGAGCAGTTCTTC
CASSLASGGFSYNEQFF
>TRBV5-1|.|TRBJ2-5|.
TGCGCCAGCAGCTTGTCGGAGAGAGAGACCCAGTACTTC
CASSLSERETQYF
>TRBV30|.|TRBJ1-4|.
TGTGCCTGGAGCACGGAGGACGGTATAAGTGAAAAACTGTTTTTT
CAWSTEDGISEKLFF
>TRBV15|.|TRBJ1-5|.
TGTGCCACCAGCATAACAGGAGCGAGCAATCAGCCCCAGCATTTT
CATSITGASNQPQHF
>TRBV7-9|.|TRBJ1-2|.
TGTGCCAGCAGGAGCAGGGACTACTATGGCTACACCTTC
CASRSRDYYGYTF
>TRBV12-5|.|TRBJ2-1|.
TGTGCTAGTGGTTCCCTCCCCTACAATGAGCAGTTCTTC
CASGSLPYNEQFF
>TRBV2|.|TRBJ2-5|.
TGTGCCAGCAGTGCGCAGGGCCCCCAAGAGACCCAGTACTTC
CASSAQGPQETQYF
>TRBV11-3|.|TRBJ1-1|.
TGTGCCAGCAGCTCCGACAGGAACACTGAAGCTTTCTTT
CASSSDRNTEAFF
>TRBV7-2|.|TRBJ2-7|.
TGTGCCAGCAGCTTAGATAAACAGTACGAGCAGTACTTC
CASSLDKQYEQYF
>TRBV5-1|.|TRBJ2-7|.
TGCGCCAGCAGTGGGGGGGCCATCCAGAACGAGCAGTACTTC
CASSGGAIQNEQYF
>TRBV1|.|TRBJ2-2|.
TGCACCAGCGCCCCTGGGGCTAGCGGGGGGCCGTGGAACACCGGGGAGCTGTTTTTT
CTSAPGASGGPWNTGELFF
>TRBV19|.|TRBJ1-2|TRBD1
TGTGCCAGTAGTATAAACCCAGGACAGGTCTATGGCTACACCTTC
CASSINPGQVYGYTF
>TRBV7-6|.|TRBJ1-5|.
TGTGCCAGCAGCTTAAGTGGGGCAGGCCAGCCCCAGCATTTT
CASSLSGAGQPQHF
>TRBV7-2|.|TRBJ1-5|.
TGTGCCAGCAGCTTAGGGGCAGGGTGGTTTCCCCAGCATTTT
CASSLGAGWFPQHF
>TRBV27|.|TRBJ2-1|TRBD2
TGTGCCAGCAGCTCCCCCGGGACTAGCTCTGTGAATGAGCAGTTCTTC
CASSSPGTSSVNEQFF
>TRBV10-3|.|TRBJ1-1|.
TGTGCCATCAGGGCAGGGCAGGGGTCAGGTCCTGAAGCTTTCTTT
CAIRAGQGSGPEAFF
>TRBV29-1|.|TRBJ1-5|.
TGCAGCGTTGTCGGGCCAGGGGGCAATCAGCCCCAGCATTTT
CSVVGPGGNQPQHF
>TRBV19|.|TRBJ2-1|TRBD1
TGTGCCAGTAGCAGGTCGAAAGGACAGGGTCGACGGGAGCAGTTCTTC
CASSRSKGQGRREQFF
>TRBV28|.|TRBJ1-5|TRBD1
TGTGCCAGCAGTTTATACCGGGACAGCTATCAGCCCCAGCATTTT
CASSLYRDSYQPQHF
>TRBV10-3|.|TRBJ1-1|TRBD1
TGTGCCATCGGGGACAGTAGGAACACTGAAGCTTTCTTT
CAIGDSRNTEAFF
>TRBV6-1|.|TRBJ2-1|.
TGTGCCAGCAGTGAAGCGGAGGGAGGGCCTAGGGGGAATGAGCAGTTCTTC
CASSEAEGGPRGNEQFF
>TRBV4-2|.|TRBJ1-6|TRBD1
TGTGCCAGCAGCCAAGATAAAGGGGACAGCGCATATAATTCACCCCTCCACTTT
CASSQDKGDSAYNSPLHF
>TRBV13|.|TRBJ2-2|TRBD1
TGTGCCAGCAGTCAGCGGGACAGGGTCACCGGGGAGCTGTTTTTT
CASSQRDRVTGELFF
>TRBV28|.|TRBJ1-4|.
TGTGCCAGCAGCCGCCCGGGATCTAATGAAAAACTGTTTTTT
CASSRPGSNEKLFF
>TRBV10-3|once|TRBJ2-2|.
TGTGCCATCAGTGAGTTGGGGGGAGAGAACACCGGGGAGCTGTTTTTT
CAISELGGENTGELFF
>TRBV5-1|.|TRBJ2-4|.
TGCGCCAGCAGCTTGCCACAGGGACGAATTCAGTACTTC
CASSLPQGRIQYF
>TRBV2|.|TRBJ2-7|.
TGTGCCAGCCGGAGGGACAGCTCCTACGAGCAGTACTTC
CASRRDSSYEQYF
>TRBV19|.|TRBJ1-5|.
TGTGCCAGTAGTACCGACAGCTATAGCAATCAGCCCCAGCATTTT
CASSTDSYSNQPQHF
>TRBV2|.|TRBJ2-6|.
TGTGCCAGCAGTGAAAGACGCGGGGGCTCCTCTGGGGCCAACGTCCTGACTTTC
CASSERRGGSSGANVLTF
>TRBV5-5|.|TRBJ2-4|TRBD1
TGTGCCAGCAGCTTCCTTAGGGCAGGGGGCCTGAACATTCAGTACTTC
CASSFLRAGGLNIQYF
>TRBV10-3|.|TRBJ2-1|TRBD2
TGTGCCATCAGTGAGTCGACTAGCGGGGGTGTCCGCGGCACCTACAATGAGCAGTTCTTC
CAISESTSGGVRGTYNEQFF
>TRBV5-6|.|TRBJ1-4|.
TGTGCCAGCACCTATACAGGGAGCCCTGAAAAACTGTTTTTT
CASTYTGSPEKLFF
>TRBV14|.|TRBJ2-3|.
TGTGCCAGCAGCCAAGCTAGGGGGACAGATACGCAGTATTTT
CASSQARGTDTQYF
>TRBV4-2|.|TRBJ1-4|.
TGTGCCAGCAGCCAAGGCCTTCGGGTGGTCACTAATGAAAAACTGTTTTTT
CASSQGLRVVTNEKLFF